Listed below are T cell receptor beta chains from one sample, sequenced in a study of identical twins. TCRdb re-called the 5' RACE reads through MiXCR, storing one row per CDR3 protein. This table holds around 510,000 distinct CDR3 sequences, roughly an eighth found once. These data also featured in a second study, about yellow fever vaccine responses in identical twins.

The sample consisted of CD4+ T cells sorted from blood. These receptor sequences come from a woman aged 18-29 years in good health. CDR3s include the opening cysteine and the closing phenylalanine or tryptophan. Fields, in order: clone size, J gene, V gene, CDR3 protein. The size field is filled for only some rows; it gives once, few, many or a size class.

clone size: -
J gene: TRBJ2-3
V gene: TRBV20-1
CDR3 protein: CSSIVGQGATDTQYF

clone size: few
J gene: TRBJ2-4
V gene: TRBV6-8
CDR3 protein: CASSGRKNIQYF

clone size: many
J gene: TRBJ1-4
V gene: TRBV21-1
CDR3 protein: CASSTQRQGGRGKLFF

clone size: -
J gene: TRBJ2-5
V gene: TRBV29-1
CDR3 protein: CSVDSVADEETQYF

clone size: many
J gene: TRBJ2-1
V gene: TRBV10-3
CDR3 protein: CAISGLQGGEQFF

clone size: -
J gene: TRBJ1-2
V gene: TRBV6-1
CDR3 protein: CAIRGASNYGYTF

clone size: -
J gene: TRBJ1-5
V gene: TRBV28
CDR3 protein: CASSPGRRQPQHF

clone size: many
J gene: TRBJ2-3
V gene: TRBV18
CDR3 protein: CASSPSQKGTDTQYF

clone size: few
J gene: TRBJ2-6
V gene: TRBV27
CDR3 protein: CASSAWTALFSGANVLTF

clone size: -
J gene: TRBJ2-2
V gene: TRBV5-1
CDR3 protein: CASSLAPGQGRNTGELFF

clone size: many
J gene: TRBJ2-2
V gene: TRBV3-1
CDR3 protein: CASSQGVPAGGPLPCTGELFF

clone size: many
J gene: TRBJ2-7
V gene: TRBV7-8
CDR3 protein: CASSSLDSGPYEQYF

clone size: -
J gene: TRBJ2-1
V gene: TRBV6-1
CDR3 protein: CASTLSGLGAGGEQFF

clone size: -
J gene: TRBJ2-7
V gene: TRBV11-3
CDR3 protein: CASSLGGQGALNEQYF

clone size: -
J gene: TRBJ2-2
V gene: TRBV18
CDR3 protein: CASSPPTRTGELFF

clone size: many
J gene: TRBJ2-3
V gene: TRBV20-1
CDR3 protein: CSASKGGTITDTQYF

clone size: -
J gene: TRBJ2-7
V gene: TRBV30
CDR3 protein: CALVGTRTHF

clone size: few
J gene: TRBJ2-3
V gene: TRBV27
CDR3 protein: CASSLSPGLAGTDTQYF

clone size: -
J gene: TRBJ1-2
V gene: TRBV29-1
CDR3 protein: CSGVEGPGYTF

clone size: many
J gene: TRBJ2-3
V gene: TRBV7-8
CDR3 protein: CASSPAGRAPDTQYF

clone size: -
J gene: TRBJ2-5
V gene: TRBV2
CDR3 protein: CASSAGVQETQYF

clone size: few
J gene: TRBJ2-3
V gene: TRBV28
CDR3 protein: CASSNLKNTQYF

clone size: few
J gene: TRBJ2-2
V gene: TRBV7-9
CDR3 protein: CASSFRGYTGELFF

clone size: -
J gene: TRBJ2-1
V gene: TRBV6-2/TRBV6-3
CDR3 protein: CASKTGMVAGGPNEQFF

clone size: -
J gene: TRBJ2-3
V gene: TRBV6-2/TRBV6-3
CDR3 protein: CASSYRGTSGSAADTQYF

clone size: -
J gene: TRBJ1-2
V gene: TRBV12-3/TRBV12-4
CDR3 protein: CASSPYDSNYGYTF

clone size: many
J gene: TRBJ2-1
V gene: TRBV12-3/TRBV12-4
CDR3 protein: CASNTQGANEQFF

clone size: -
J gene: TRBJ2-1
V gene: TRBV7-9
CDR3 protein: CASSPPSLIEQFF

clone size: few
J gene: TRBJ2-6
V gene: TRBV21-1
CDR3 protein: CASSGTGTLSSGANVLTF

clone size: few
J gene: TRBJ2-4
V gene: TRBV15
CDR3 protein: CATSRDPGQGNIQYF

clone size: few
J gene: TRBJ2-7
V gene: TRBV4-1
CDR3 protein: CASSQDAAYSSSYEQYF

clone size: -
J gene: TRBJ2-1
V gene: TRBV6-2/TRBV6-3
CDR3 protein: CASSYWGGEQFF

clone size: -
J gene: TRBJ2-3
V gene: TRBV3-1
CDR3 protein: CASSLWASRRDTQYF

clone size: -
J gene: TRBJ2-7
V gene: TRBV27
CDR3 protein: CASSRSGTGENKQYF

clone size: -
J gene: TRBJ2-3
V gene: TRBV11-1
CDR3 protein: CASSTQGATDTQYF

clone size: -
J gene: TRBJ2-5
V gene: TRBV10-3
CDR3 protein: CAISPLLGQAQETQYF

clone size: few
J gene: TRBJ2-1
V gene: TRBV25-1
CDR3 protein: CASSEGVAEVYNEQFF

clone size: few
J gene: TRBJ2-1
V gene: TRBV7-3
CDR3 protein: CASGGAAGEQFF

clone size: -
J gene: TRBJ2-3
V gene: TRBV5-1
CDR3 protein: CASSPRQTTDTQYF

clone size: -
J gene: TRBJ2-7
V gene: TRBV7-2
CDR3 protein: CASSSGSGSGYEQYF

clone size: many
J gene: TRBJ2-1
V gene: TRBV11-2
CDR3 protein: CASSFAGLNEQFF

clone size: many
J gene: TRBJ2-1
V gene: TRBV5-5
CDR3 protein: CASSYPLWGNEQFF

clone size: few
J gene: TRBJ1-1
V gene: TRBV12-3/TRBV12-4
CDR3 protein: CASSPQIQGYTEAFF

clone size: many
J gene: TRBJ2-1
V gene: TRBV20-1
CDR3 protein: CSARGGGVYNEQFF

clone size: many
J gene: TRBJ2-3
V gene: TRBV4-2
CDR3 protein: CASSQAGTSTSTDTQYF

clone size: many
J gene: TRBJ2-7
V gene: TRBV6-1
CDR3 protein: CASRQPGQGGEQYF